Listed below are T cell receptor beta chains from one sample, sequenced in a study of response to subunit inactivated influenza vaccine. One entry per CDR3 protein results from TCRdb running MiXCR on the RT-PCR reads. This sample has about 500,000 distinct CDR3 sequences; approximately 15% occur once, and the top ten carry less than 4%. The material was CD4+ T cells sorted from PBMCs, obtained approximately 25 months after vaccination. These receptors were obtained from a man between 50 and 75 years old who received an inactivated influenza vaccine. Both conserved end residues are part of each CDR3. A D gene is named only where the DNA matches it firmly. Size is omitted from some rows. Given values are once, few, many or a class for expanded clones.

abundance	j_gene	d_gene	v_gene	CDR3nt	CDR3aa
few	TRBJ2-3	.	TRBV20-1	TGCAGTGCTAGGAGGGCAGTGAGCACAGATACGCAGTATTTT	CSARRAVSTDTQYF
.	TRBJ1-5	.	TRBV5-1	TGCGCCAGCAGCTTGACTCCGGGACCGAATCAGCCCCAGCATTTT	CASSLTPGPNQPQHF
.	TRBJ1-1	.	TRBV20-1	TGCAGTGCTAGAGCAGGGAACAGGAACACTGAAGCTTTCTTT	CSARAGNRNTEAFF
.	TRBJ1-4	.	TRBV7-6	TGTGCCAGCAGCACATACAGAACAACTAATGAAAAACTGTTTTTT	CASSTYRTTNEKLFF
few	TRBJ2-2	TRBD1	TRBV28	TGTGCCAGCAGTCCCTCGACAGGGTGGGGCTCCACCGGGGAGCTGTTTTTT	CASSPSTGWGSTGELFF
few	TRBJ2-3	.	TRBV20-1	TGCAGTGCTAGTTTGAGGGCCGGATCTTTGGATACGCAGTATTTT	CSASLRAGSLDTQYF
many	TRBJ2-3	.	TRBV20-1	TGCAGTGCCGCTAAGCTGGGGGAAGCAGATACGCAGTATTTT	CSAAKLGEADTQYF
many	TRBJ2-7	.	TRBV12-3/TRBV12-4	TGTGCCAGCAGTTTTTTGGAAGCAGGGAACTACGAGCAGTACTTC	CASSFLEAGNYEQYF
.	TRBJ1-3	TRBD1	TRBV4-3	TGCGCCAGCAGCCAAGATGTAAGGACAGGGCACTCTGGAAACACCATATATTTT	CASSQDVRTGHSGNTIYF
.	TRBJ2-4	TRBD1	TRBV7-2	TGTGCCAGCAGCCCGGACAGGACCAAAAACATTCAGTACTTC	CASSPDRTKNIQYF
few	TRBJ2-2	.	TRBV7-2	TGTGCCAGCAGCTTTTTGGGGGTGAACACCGGGGAGCTGTTTTTT	CASSFLGVNTGELFF
.	TRBJ2-1	TRBD2	TRBV20-1	TGCTGTGCTAGAGCGGGTAGCGGGGGCCTGAACAATGAGCAGTTCTTC	CCARAGSGGLNNEQFF
.	TRBJ2-5	TRBD2	TRBV11-2	TGTGCCAGCAGCTTAGCAGGACTAGTGTTGGAGACCCAGTACTTC	CASSLAGLVLETQYF
.	TRBJ2-1	.	TRBV5-1	TGCGCCAGCAGCTTGCTTTCTGGGCGGCTTTACAATGAGCAGTTCTTC	CASSLLSGRLYNEQFF
.	TRBJ2-1	TRBD1	TRBV12-3/TRBV12-4	TGTGCCAGCAGGGCCCCGGACAGGGTAAAAAATGAGCAGTTCTTC	CASRAPDRVKNEQFF
.	TRBJ2-5	.	TRBV5-6	TGTGCCAGCAGACATGACAGTCAAGAGACCCAGTACTTC	CASRHDSQETQYF
.	TRBJ1-6	.	TRBV2	TGTGCCAGCAGTGAAGCTCAGGGTACTAATTCACCCCTCCACTTT	CASSEAQGTNSPLHF
.	TRBJ2-7	.	TRBV20-1	TGCAGTGCTAGAGATATGAGCGACGGGCCCTACGAGCAGTACTTC	CSARDMSDGPYEQYF
many	TRBJ2-5	.	TRBV7-9	TGTGCCAGCAGCCCCGGTGGAGGTTGGGAGACCCAGTACTTC	CASSPGGGWETQYF
few	TRBJ2-5	TRBD2	TRBV7-2	TGTGCCAGCAGCCCCCGAGCGGGGTCCCAAGAGACCCAGTACTTC	CASSPRAGSQETQYF
few	TRBJ1-1	.	TRBV20-1	TGCAGTGCTAGAGATGAGCCCCTGAACACTGAAGCTTTCTTT	CSARDEPLNTEAFF
.	TRBJ2-7	TRBD1	TRBV7-2	TGTGCCAGCAGCTTAGCGTATGGGACAGACTACGAGCAGTACTTC	CASSLAYGTDYEQYF
.	TRBJ2-5	.	TRBV4-2	TGTGCCAGCAGCCCACGGACAGATCAAGAGACCCAGTACTTC	CASSPRTDQETQYF
.	TRBJ1-2	.	TRBV28	TGTGCCAGCAGTTTTATAAGGGCCTATGGCTACACCTTC	CASSFIRAYGYTF
.	TRBJ2-5	.	TRBV5-5	TGTGCCAGCAGCTTGTATTCGGGTGGGCAAGAGACCCAGTACTTC	CASSLYSGGQETQYF
.	TRBJ1-6	.	TRBV6-1	TGTGCCAGCATGACGGGTCCAGCCTATTCACCCCTCCACTTT	CASMTGPAYSPLHF
.	TRBJ1-6	.	TRBV12-3/TRBV12-4	TGTGCCAGCAGTTTGGCAGGCAATTCACCCCTCCACTTT	CASSLAGNSPLHF
few	TRBJ2-1	.	TRBV20-1	TGCAGTGCTAGAGCGGGAGCGACCTACAATGAGCAGTTCTTC	CSARAGATYNEQFF
.	TRBJ1-3	.	TRBV12-3/TRBV12-4	TGTGCCAGCAGCCGGGACATGGGAAACACCATATATTTT	CASSRDMGNTIYF
few	TRBJ1-5	TRBD1	TRBV4-1	TGCGCCAGCAGCCAAACCCCGGGACAGGTCTTTGAGCCCCAGCATTTT	CASSQTPGQVFEPQHF
.	TRBJ2-2	.	TRBV5-5	TGTGCCAGCAGCTTCCGGGACATTAACACCGGGGAGCTGTTTTTT	CASSFRDINTGELFF
few	TRBJ2-7	.	TRBV4-3	TGCGCCAGCAGCCAAGATGGGGCAGCCTACGAGCAGTACTTC	CASSQDGAAYEQYF
few	TRBJ2-7	.	TRBV12-3/TRBV12-4	TGTGCCAGCAGTTCCGGCGGCGGGGCCTCCTACGAGCAGTACTTC	CASSSGGGASYEQYF
.	TRBJ2-1	TRBD1	TRBV29-1	TGCAGCGTTGAAGATGGTCGGGGACAGGGATCCGGCTACAATGAGCAGTTCTTC	CSVEDGRGQGSGYNEQFF
.	TRBJ2-5	.	TRBV7-9	TGTGCCAGCAGCTCAGGGCTCAAGGTGGTAGAGACCCAGTACTTC	CASSSGLKVVETQYF
few	TRBJ2-3	.	TRBV7-9	TGTGCCAGCAGCTTAGCCCTGGGGAGGATCGCAGATACGCAGTATTTT	CASSLALGRIADTQYF
.	TRBJ2-7	TRBD2	TRBV24-1	TGTGCCACCAGTGATTCCACGGGACTACCCTACGAGCAGTACTTC	CATSDSTGLPYEQYF
.	TRBJ1-5	.	TRBV4-2	TGTGCCAGCAGCCAAGAGATGGCGGTGAATCAGCCCCAGCATTTT	CASSQEMAVNQPQHF
.	TRBJ1-6	.	TRBV21-1	TGTGCCAGCAGCGCCCTCGGCATTTCACCCCTCCACTTT	CASSALGISPLHF
.	TRBJ2-3	TRBD2	TRBV3-1	TGTGCCAGCAGCCCGGGACTAGGTAGGACAGATACGCAGTATTTT	CASSPGLGRTDTQYF
.	TRBJ2-1	.	TRBV6-5	TGTGCCAGCAGTTACCAGGGGTGGAATGAGCAGTTCTTC	CASSYQGWNEQFF
.	TRBJ2-3	.	TRBV5-1	TGCGCCAGCAGCTTGGTCCGGGGGCCGAAAGATACGCAGTATTTT	CASSLVRGPKDTQYF
.	TRBJ1-1	.	TRBV14	TGTGCCAGCAGCCAAGATCGTGGGGGTTGGGCGCGGGCTTTCTTT	CASSQDRGGWARAFF
few	TRBJ2-5	.	TRBV20-1	TGCAGTGCTAGAGGGTCCGCGACCCAGTCCTTC	CSARGSATQSF
many	TRBJ2-7	TRBD1	TRBV5-1	TGCGCCAGCAGTACGGGACAGGGCGTCTACGAGCAGTACTTC	CASSTGQGVYEQYF
.	TRBJ1-1	.	TRBV7-9	TGTGCCAGCAGCCAGAGATCGACAGGTTTTAATGAAGCTTTCTTT	CASSQRSTGFNEAFF
.	TRBJ2-3	.	TRBV5-6	TGTGCCAGCAGCTCGAAGCCCGATACGCAGTATTTT	CASSSKPDTQYF
.	TRBJ2-2	.	TRBV13	TGTGCCAGCAGCCGACAGTTCGCGAACACCGGGGAGCTGTTTTTT	CASSRQFANTGELFF
.	TRBJ1-2	.	TRBV5-6	TGTGCCAGCAGCTCGGAGCGTTACTATGGCTACACCTTC	CASSSERYYGYTF
.	TRBJ2-5	.	TRBV15	TGTGCCACCAGCAGAGATCGGGGGTTATGGGGAAATTCCCAGTACTTC	CATSRDRGLWGNSQYF
few	TRBJ2-1	TRBD2	TRBV15	TGTGCCACCAGCAGAGATCGCACTAGCGGGAAGGATGAGCAGTTCTTC	CATSRDRTSGKDEQFF
.	TRBJ2-7	.	TRBV9	TGTGCCAGCAGCGTGGGGACCCTTGGGGACGAGCAGTACTTC	CASSVGTLGDEQYF
.	TRBJ2-7	.	TRBV12-3/TRBV12-4	TGTGCCAGCAGTCCCCCCGGGTTAGCCTACGAGCAGTACTTC	CASSPPGLAYEQYF